This TCR beta chain was profiled in a study of response to subunit inactivated influenza vaccine (dated by TCRdb to the late 2010s). Looking at the study overall: The study used deep quantitative T cell receptor repertoire profiling to track responses to a trivalent subunit inactivated influenza vaccine.

The protocol used for the library was RT-PCR. Instrument used: Illumina HiSeq 2500. The public reads were reprocessed in TCRdb via fastp at Q25 and MiXCR, keeping in-frame beta chains. Rows merge per CDR3 protein into single entries with the most common DNA and genes. A total of 400,000 to 650,000 distinct CDR3 sequences appear in this sample, around 7.9% of them only once. Around 14% of the sample is held by the ten biggest clonotypes. In the case of this clonotype: Its specific antigen is unknown. No clone much larger than this one lies a single base away; base qualities are absent.

Beyond this particular receptor, the publication reports: It was suggested by the authors that each seasonal influenza vaccination may recruit only a limited number of new T cells.

As encoded in the germline V gene, CDR1 is MNHNS while CDR2 is SASEGT. V was cut back by 3 bases and J by 0 bases, leaving a gap of 20 bases between them. CDR3 length: 18 amino acids, cysteine to phenylalanine. The entry retains the CDR3 DNA only, 54 bases that are in frame from base 1. The sample consisted of PBMCs from blood, taken around 25 months after vaccination. The sequence was collected from a man in his fifties or sixties who received an inactivated influenza vaccine. Donor details come from another sample of the same person, matched by shared clones. The V and J segments used are TRBV6-1 and TRBJ1-1; the D gene is perhaps TRBD1, on 5 matching bases. This receptor has the CDR3 CASSEARWGFKMNTEAFF. The DNA sequence is as follows: TGTGCCAGCAGTGAGGCCCGTTGGGGGTTCAAAATGAACACTGAAGCTTTCTTT.